Described below is a single T cell receptor beta chain sequence and its context. The record originates from a study of blood T cell repertoires in COVID-19. The overall study: Donors in the United States, Italy and Spain gave samples during acute or convalescent COVID-19.

The table came from immunoSEQ multiplex PCR; TCRdb's copy has only in-frame clones and leaves some out. The top ten hold about 2.5% of the sample, which has 100,000 to 150,000 clones, approximately 86% seen once. Adults between about 18 and 95 years of age took part from 20 to 25 US areas. Resolution of symptoms, clearance, or two negative PCRs was present in recovered Cohort 3 donors. V was shortened by 3 bases and J by 1 base, with 12 bases between the two germline ends. The CDR3 runs to 16 residues. CDR1 is LNHDA, CDR2 SQIVND, per germline (reference sequence). The chain joins TRBV19 to TRBJ2-2, with D perhaps matching TRBD1 (5 bases). Sequencing input: PBMCs or T cells enriched from blood (not recorded which). The sequence came from a woman between 50 and 59 years old who had recovered from COVID-19. CDR3 region: CASSIPQGGNTGELFF. In DNA, the CDR3 is TGTGCCAGTAGTATTCCCCAGGGTGGGAACACCGGGGAGCTGTTTTTT.